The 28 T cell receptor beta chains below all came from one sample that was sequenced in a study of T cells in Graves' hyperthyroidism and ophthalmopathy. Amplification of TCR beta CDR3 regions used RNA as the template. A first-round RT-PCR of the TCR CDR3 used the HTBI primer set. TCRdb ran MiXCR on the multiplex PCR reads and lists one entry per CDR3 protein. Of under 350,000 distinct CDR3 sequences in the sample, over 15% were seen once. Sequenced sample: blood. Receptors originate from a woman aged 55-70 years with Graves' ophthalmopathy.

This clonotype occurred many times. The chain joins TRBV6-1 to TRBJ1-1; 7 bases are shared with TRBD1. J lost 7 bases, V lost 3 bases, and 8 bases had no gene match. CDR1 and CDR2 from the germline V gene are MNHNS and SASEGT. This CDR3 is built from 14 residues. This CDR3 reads CASSDFLTGREAFF. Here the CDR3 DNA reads TGTGCCAGCAGTGACTTTTTGACAGGGCGTGAAGCTTTCTTT.

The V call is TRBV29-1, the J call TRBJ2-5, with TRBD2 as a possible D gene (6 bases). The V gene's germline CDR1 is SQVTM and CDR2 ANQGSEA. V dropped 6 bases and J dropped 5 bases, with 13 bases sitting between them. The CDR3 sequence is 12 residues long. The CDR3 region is CSVRGSRETQYF. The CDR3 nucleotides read TGCAGCGTCCGGGGGAGCCGCGAGACCCAGTACTTC.

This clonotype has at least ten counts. The CDR3 loop reads CASSQVGYEQYF. The CDR3 DNA is TGTGCCAGCAGCCAAGTGGGCTACGAGCAGTACTTC. V and J are TRBV3-1 and TRBJ2-7; the D is unclear. Trimming pared 1 base from V and 3 bases from J, leaving 4 bases between. CDR3 length: 12 residues. CDR1 is LGHDT, CDR2 YNNKEL, per germline (reference sequence).

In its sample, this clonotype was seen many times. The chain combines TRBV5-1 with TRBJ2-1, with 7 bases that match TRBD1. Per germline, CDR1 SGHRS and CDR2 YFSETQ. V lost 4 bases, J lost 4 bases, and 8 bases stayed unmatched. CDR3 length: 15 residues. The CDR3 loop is CASSLSQGPYNEQFF. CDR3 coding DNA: TGCGCCAGCAGCCTGTCACAGGGGCCGTACAATGAGCAGTTCTTC. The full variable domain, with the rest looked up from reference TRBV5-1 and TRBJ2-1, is KAGVTQTPRYLIKTRGQQVTLSCSPISGHRSVSWYQQTPGQGLQFLFEYFSETQRNKGNFPGRFSGRQFSNSRSEMNVSTLELGDSALYLCASSLSQGPYNEQFFGPGTRLTVL.

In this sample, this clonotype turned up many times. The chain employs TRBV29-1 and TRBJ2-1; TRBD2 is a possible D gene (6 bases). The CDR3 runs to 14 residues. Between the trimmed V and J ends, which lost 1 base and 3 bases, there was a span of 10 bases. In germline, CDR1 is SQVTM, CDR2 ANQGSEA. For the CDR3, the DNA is TGCAGCGTTGAAGGGCTAGCGAACTACAATGAGCAGTTCTTC. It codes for CSVEGLANYNEQFF.

The CDR3 here is CASSLLGSHRVETQYF. The CDR3 nucleotides are TGTGCCAGCAGCTTGTTAGGGAGTCACCGGGTAGAGACCCAGTACTTC. V usage is TRBV5-6 and J usage is TRBJ2-5; tentative D call: TRBD2 (5 bases). The CDR3 length is 16 residues. The V gene lost 1 base and the J gene lost 4 bases, with 17 bases spanning the gap. CDR1 is SGHDT, CDR2 YYEEEE, per germline.

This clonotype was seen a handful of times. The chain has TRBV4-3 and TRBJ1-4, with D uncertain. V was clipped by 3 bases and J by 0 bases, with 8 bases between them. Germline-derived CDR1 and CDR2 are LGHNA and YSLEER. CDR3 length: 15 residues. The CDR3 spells CASSHDGSTNEKLFF. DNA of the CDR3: TGCGCCAGCAGCCACGACGGTTCAACTAATGAAAAACTGTTTTTT.

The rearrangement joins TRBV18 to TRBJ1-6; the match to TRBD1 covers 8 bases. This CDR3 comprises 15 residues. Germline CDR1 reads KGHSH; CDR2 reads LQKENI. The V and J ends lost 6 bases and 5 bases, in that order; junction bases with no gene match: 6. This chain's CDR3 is CASSPDRVNNSPLHF. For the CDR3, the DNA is TGTGCCAGCTCCCCGGACAGGGTGAATAATTCACCCCTCCACTTT.

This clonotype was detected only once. The DNA of the CDR3 is TGCGCCAGCAGCCACACGGACAGAGCCAACTATGGCTACACCTTC. Its translation: CASSHTDRANYGYTF. The chain uses TRBV5-1 and TRBJ1-2; D might be TRBD1 (6 bases). V lost 4 bases, J lost 2 bases, and 15 bases lay in between. Germline CDR1 SGHRS, CDR2 YFSETQ. The CDR3 sequence is 15 residues long.

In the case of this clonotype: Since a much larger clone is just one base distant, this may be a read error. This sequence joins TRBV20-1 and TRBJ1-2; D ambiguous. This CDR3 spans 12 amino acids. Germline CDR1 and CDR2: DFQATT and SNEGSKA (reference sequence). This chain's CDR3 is CSAVDGLPGCTF. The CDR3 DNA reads TGCAGTGCTGTCGACGGCTTGCCTGGCTGCACCTTC.

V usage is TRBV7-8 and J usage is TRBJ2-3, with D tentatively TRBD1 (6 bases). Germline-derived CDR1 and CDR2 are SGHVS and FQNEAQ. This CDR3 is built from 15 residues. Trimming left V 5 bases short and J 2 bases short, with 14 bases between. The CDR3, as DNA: TGTGCCAGCAGCCAGGTACAGGGCCACACAGATACGCAGTATTTT. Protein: CASSQVQGHTDTQYF. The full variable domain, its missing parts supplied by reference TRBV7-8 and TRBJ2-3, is GAGVSQSPRYKVAKRGQDVALRCDPISGHVSLFWYQQALGQGPEFLTYFQNEAQLDKSGLPSDRFFAERPEGSVSTLKIQRTQQEDSAVYLCASSQVQGHTDTQYFGPGTRLTVL.

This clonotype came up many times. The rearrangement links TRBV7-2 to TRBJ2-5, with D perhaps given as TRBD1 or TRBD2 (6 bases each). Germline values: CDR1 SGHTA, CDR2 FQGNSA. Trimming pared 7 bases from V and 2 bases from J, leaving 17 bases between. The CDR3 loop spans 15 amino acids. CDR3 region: CASNLWGAGQETQYF. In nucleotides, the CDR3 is TGTGCCAGCAACCTATGGGGGGCAGGGCAAGAGACCCAGTACTTC. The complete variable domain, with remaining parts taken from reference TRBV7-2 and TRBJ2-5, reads GAGVSQSPSNKVTEKGKDVELRCDPISGHTALYWYRQSLGQGLEFLIYFQGNSAPDKSGLPSDRFSAERTGGSVSTLTIQRTQQEDSAVYLCASNLWGAGQETQYFGPGTRLLVL.

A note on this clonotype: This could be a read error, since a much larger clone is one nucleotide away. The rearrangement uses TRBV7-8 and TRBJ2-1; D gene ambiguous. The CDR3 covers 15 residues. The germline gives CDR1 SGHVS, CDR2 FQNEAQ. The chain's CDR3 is CASGPRSHSCNEQFF. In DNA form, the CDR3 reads TGTGCCAGCGGCCCTCGATCCCACTCCTGCAATGAGCAGTTCTTC.

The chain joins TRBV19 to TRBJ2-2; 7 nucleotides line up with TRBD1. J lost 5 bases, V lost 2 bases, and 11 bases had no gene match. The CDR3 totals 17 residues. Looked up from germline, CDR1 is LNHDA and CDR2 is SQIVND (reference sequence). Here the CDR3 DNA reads TGTGCCAGTAGTATAAGGCGGCGGCAGGGGGTAACCGGGGAGCTGTTTTTT. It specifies CASSIRRRQGVTGELFF.

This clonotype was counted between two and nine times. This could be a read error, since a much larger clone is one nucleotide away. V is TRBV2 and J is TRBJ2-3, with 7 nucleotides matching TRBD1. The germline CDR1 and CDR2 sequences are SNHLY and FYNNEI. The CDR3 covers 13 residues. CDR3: CAGSLSGDSLQYF. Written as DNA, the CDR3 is TGTGCCGGCAGCCTTTCTGGGGACAGCCTGCAGTATTTT. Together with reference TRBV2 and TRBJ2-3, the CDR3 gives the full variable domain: EPEVTQTPSHQVTQMGQEVILRCVPISNHLYFYWYRQILGQKVEFLVSFYNNEISEKSEIFDDQFSVERPDGSNFTLKIRSTKLEDSAMYFCAGSLSGDSLQYFGPGTRLTVL.

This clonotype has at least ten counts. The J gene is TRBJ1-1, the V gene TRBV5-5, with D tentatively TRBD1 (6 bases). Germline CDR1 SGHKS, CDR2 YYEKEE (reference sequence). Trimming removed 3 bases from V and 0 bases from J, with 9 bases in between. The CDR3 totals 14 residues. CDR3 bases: TGTGCCAGCAGCTGGCGGACAGTGAACACTGAAGCTTTCTTT. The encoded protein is CASSWRTVNTEAFF.

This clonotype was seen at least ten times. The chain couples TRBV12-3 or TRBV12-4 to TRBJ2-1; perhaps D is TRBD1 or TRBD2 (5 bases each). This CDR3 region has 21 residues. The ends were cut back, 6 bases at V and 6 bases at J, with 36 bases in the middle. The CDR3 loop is CASRGVRDGTGPADRTNEQFF. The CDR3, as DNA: TGTGCCAGCAGAGGAGTTAGGGACGGAACCGGACCGGCAGATCGCACCAATGAGCAGTTCTTC.

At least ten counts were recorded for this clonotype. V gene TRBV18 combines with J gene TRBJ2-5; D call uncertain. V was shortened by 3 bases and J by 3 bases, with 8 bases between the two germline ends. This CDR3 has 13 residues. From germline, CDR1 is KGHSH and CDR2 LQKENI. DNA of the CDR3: TGTGCCAGCTCACCGAGTCTCGAAGAGACCCAGTACTTC. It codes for CASSPSLEETQYF. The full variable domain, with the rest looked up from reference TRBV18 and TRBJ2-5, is NAGVMQNPRHLVRRRGQEARLRCSPMKGHSHVYWYRQLPEEGLKFMVYLQKENIIDESGMPKERFSAEFPKEGPSILRIQQVVRGDSAAYFCASSPSLEETQYFGPGTRLLVL.

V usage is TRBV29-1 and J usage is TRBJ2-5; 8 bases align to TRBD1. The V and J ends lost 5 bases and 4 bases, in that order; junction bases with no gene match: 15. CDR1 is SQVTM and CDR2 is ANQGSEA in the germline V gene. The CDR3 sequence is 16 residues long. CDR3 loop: CSVPGQGTIRGETQYF. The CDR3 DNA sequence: TGCAGCGTTCCCGGACAGGGCACAATAAGGGGAGAGACCCAGTACTTC. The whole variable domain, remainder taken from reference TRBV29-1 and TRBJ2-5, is SAVISQKPSRDICQRGTSLTIQCQVDSQVTMMFWYRQQPGQSLTLIATANQGSEATYESGFVIDKFPISRPNLTFSTLTVSNMSPEDSSIYLCSVPGQGTIRGETQYFGPGTRLLVL.

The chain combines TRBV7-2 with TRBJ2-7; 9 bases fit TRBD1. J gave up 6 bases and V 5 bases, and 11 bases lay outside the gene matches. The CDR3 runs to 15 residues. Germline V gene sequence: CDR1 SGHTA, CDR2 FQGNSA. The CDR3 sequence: CASSPRAGQGGEQYF. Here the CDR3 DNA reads TGTGCCAGCAGCCCCCGGGCGGGACAGGGAGGCGAGCAGTACTTC.

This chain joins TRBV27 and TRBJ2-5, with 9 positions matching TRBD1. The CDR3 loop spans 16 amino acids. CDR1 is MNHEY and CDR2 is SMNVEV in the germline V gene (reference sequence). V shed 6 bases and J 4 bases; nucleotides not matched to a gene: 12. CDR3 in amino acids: CASRPIGTGSRETQYF. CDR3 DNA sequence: TGTGCCAGCAGACCCATCGGGACAGGGTCGAGAGAGACCCAGTACTTC.

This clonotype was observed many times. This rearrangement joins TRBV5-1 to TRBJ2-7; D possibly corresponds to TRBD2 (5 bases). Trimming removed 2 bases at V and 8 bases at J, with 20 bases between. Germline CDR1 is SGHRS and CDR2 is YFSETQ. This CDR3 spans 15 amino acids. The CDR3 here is CASSLTGNQNGKQYF. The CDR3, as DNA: TGCGCCAGCAGCTTAACGGGGAATCAGAACGGAAAGCAGTACTTC.

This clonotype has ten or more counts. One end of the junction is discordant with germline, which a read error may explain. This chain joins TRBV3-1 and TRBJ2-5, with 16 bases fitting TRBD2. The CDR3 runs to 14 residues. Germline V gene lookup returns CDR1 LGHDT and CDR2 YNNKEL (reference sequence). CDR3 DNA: TGTGCCAGCACCCTAGGGACTAGCGGGGGGGTAGACAACTTC. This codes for CASTLGTSGGVDNF.

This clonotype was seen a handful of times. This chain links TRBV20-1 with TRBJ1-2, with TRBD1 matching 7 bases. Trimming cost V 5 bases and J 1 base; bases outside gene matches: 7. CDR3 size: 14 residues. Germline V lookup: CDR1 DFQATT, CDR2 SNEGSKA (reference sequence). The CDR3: CSAQGTAVNYGYTF. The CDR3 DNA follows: TGCAGTGCTCAAGGGACAGCGGTTAACTATGGCTACACCTTC.

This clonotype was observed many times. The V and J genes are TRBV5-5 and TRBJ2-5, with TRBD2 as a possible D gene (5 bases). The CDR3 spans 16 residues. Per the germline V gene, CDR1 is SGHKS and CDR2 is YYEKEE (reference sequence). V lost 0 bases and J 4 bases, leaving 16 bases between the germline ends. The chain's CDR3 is CASSLAISPGGETQYF. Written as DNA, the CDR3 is TGTGCCAGCAGCTTGGCCATAAGTCCCGGAGGAGAGACCCAGTACTTC.

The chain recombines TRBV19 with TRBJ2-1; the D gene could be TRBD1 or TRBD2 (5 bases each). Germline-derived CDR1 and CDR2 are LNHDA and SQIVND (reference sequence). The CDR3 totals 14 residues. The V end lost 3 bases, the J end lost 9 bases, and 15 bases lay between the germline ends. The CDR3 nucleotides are TGTGCCAGTAGTATTTGGCCTGAGGGGACTGAGCAGTTCTTC. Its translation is CASSIWPEGTEQFF.

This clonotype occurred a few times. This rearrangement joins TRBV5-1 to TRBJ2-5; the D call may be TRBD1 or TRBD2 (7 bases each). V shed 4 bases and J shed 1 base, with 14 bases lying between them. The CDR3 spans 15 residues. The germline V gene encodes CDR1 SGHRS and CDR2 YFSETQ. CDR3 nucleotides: TGCGCCAGCAGCCCGGGGAGGGGGCTCCAAGAGACCCAGTACTTC. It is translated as CASSPGRGLQETQYF. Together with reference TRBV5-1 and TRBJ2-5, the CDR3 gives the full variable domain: KAGVTQTPRYLIKTRGQQVTLSCSPISGHRSVSWYQQTPGQGLQFLFEYFSETQRNKGNFPGRFSGRQFSNSRSEMNVSTLELGDSALYLCASSPGRGLQETQYFGPGTRLLVL.

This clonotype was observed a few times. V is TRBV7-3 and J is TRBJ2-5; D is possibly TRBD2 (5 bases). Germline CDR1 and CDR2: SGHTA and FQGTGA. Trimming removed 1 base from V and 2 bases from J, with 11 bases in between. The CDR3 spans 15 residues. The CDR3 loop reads CASSLMGGQQETQYF. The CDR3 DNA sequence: TGTGCCAGCAGCTTAATGGGCGGGCAACAAGAGACCCAGTACTTC. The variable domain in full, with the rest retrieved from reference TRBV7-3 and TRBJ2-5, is GAGVSQTPSNKVTEKGKYVELRCDPISGHTALYWYRQSLGQGPEFLIYFQGTGAADDSGLPNDRFFAVRPEGSVSTLKIQRTERGDSAVYLCASSLMGGQQETQYFGPGTRLLVL.